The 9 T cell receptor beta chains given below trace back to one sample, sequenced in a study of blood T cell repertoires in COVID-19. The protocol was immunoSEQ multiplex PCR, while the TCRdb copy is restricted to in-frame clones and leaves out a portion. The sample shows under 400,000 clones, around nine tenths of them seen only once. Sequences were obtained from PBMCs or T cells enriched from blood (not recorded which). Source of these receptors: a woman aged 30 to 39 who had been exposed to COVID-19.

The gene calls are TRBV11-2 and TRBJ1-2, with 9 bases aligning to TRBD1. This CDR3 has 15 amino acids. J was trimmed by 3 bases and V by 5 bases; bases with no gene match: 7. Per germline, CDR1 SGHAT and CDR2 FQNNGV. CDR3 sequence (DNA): TGTGCCAGCAGCGCAAACAGGGGGCCGGACTATGGCTACACCTTC. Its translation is CASSANRGPDYGYTF.

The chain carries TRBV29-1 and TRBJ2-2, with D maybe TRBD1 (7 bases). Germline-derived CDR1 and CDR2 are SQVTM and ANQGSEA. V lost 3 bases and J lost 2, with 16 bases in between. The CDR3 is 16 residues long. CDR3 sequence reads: CSVEFRGTDNTGELFF. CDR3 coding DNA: TGCAGCGTTGAGTTTCGGGGGACAGACAACACCGGGGAGCTGTTTTTT.

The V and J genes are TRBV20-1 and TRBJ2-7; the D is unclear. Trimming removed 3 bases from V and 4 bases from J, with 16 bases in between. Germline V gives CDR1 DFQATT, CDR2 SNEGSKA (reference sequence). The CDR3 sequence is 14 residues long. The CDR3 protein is CSASDIPELYEQYF. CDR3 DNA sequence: TGCAGTGCTAGTGATATCCCCGAGTTGTACGAGCAGTACTTC.

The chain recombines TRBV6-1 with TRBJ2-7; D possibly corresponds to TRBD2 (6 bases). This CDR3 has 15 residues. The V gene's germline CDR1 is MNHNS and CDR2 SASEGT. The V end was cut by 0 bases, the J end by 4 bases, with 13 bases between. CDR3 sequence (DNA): TGTGCCAGCAGTGAAGCGGGAGGTAGCGGATACGAGCAGTACTTC. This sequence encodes CASSEAGGSGYEQYF.

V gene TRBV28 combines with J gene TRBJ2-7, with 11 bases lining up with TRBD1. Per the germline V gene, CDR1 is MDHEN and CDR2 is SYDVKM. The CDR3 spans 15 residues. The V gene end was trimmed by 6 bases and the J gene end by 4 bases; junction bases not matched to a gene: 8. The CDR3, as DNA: TGTGCCAGCAGCGGAACCGGGACAGGGGGTTACGAGCAGTACTTC. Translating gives CASSGTGTGGYEQYF.

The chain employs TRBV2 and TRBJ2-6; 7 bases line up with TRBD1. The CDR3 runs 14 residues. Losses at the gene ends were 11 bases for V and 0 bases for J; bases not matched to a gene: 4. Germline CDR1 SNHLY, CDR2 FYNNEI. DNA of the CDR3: TGTGCCGACAGGGTTGCCTCTGGGGCCAACGTCCTGACTTTC. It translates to CADRVASGANVLTF.

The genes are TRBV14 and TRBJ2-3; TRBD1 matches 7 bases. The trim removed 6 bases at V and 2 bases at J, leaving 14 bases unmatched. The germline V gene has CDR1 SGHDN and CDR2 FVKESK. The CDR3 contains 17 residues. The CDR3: CASRRITSGGDTDTQYF. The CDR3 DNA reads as TGTGCCAGCAGACGGATCACCTCAGGGGGTGACACAGATACGCAGTATTTT.

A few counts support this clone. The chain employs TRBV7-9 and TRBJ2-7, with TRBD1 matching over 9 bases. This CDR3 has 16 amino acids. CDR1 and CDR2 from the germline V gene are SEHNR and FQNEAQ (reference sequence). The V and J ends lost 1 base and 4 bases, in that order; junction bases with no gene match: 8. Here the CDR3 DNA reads TGTGCCAGCAGCTTAGGGCGGGACAGGGAAGGGTACGAGCAGTACTTC. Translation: CASSLGRDREGYEQYF.

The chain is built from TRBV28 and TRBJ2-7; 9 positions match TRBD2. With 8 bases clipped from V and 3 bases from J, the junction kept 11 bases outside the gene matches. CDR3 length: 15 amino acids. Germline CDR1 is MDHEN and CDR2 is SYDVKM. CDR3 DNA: TGTGCCAGCTCTAACGGGGGACTAGCACTCTACGAGCAGTACTTC. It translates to CASSNGGLALYEQYF.